One sample yielded the 15 T cell receptor beta chains listed below, sequenced in a study of T cells in Graves' hyperthyroidism and ophthalmopathy. The TCR beta CDR3 regions underwent amplification using RNA transcripts as the source. Initially, a first-round RT-PCR of the TCR CDR3 employed the HTBI primer set. Each CDR3 protein gets one entry after TCRdb re-called the multiplex PCR reads with MiXCR. The sample records hundreds of thousands of distinct CDR3 sequences, around 15% being singletons. Specimen: blood. The receptors were sampled from a woman in her thirties or forties with Graves' ophthalmopathy.

This clonotype was observed a handful of times. The chain is built from TRBV20-1 and TRBJ2-1, with 12 bases identical to TRBD2. The CDR3 covers 14 residues. After removal of 6 bases from V and 9 bases from J, the junction contained 9 bases not matched to a gene. Germline V gene data show CDR1 as DFQATT and CDR2 as SNEGSKA (reference sequence). CDR3 sequence reads: CSARTSGAVIEQFF. The CDR3 DNA follows: TGCAGTGCCCGGACTAGCGGGGCTGTTATTGAGCAGTTCTTC.

The chain carries TRBV7-6 and TRBJ2-5; no clear D. This CDR3 has 14 amino acids. Trimming removed 5 bases at V and 4 bases at J, with 14 bases between. Germline CDR1 reads SGHVS; CDR2 reads FNYEAQ. In DNA, the CDR3 is TGTGCCAGCAGCGCTGGCGGTTTTGGAGAGACCCAGTACTTC. Its translation is CASSAGGFGETQYF.

This clonotype occurred many times. The V gene is TRBV20-1, the J gene TRBJ2-5; maybe TRBD2 (5 bases). V dropped 1 base and J dropped 6 bases, with 12 bases sitting between them. The CDR3 is made up of 13 amino acids. CDR1 is DFQATT, CDR2 SNEGSKA, per germline (reference sequence). The CDR3 here is CSARGLPLQTQYF. Here the CDR3 DNA reads TGCAGTGCTAGAGGACTACCCCTACAGACCCAGTACTTC.

This clonotype has ten or more counts. The chain uses TRBV18 and TRBJ2-1; D may correspond to TRBD1 or TRBD2 (6 bases each). In germline, CDR1 is KGHSH, CDR2 LQKENI. Trimming stripped 6 bases from V and 8 bases from J, with 20 bases between. The CDR3 extends over 15 amino acids. The CDR3 is CASSYGGPPGDEQFF. CDR3 coding DNA: TGTGCCAGCTCGTACGGAGGGCCTCCAGGGGATGAGCAGTTCTTC.

The sample holds many counts of this clonotype. The V call is TRBV28, the J call TRBJ2-7; possibly TRBD1 or TRBD2 for D (5 bases each). Germline values: CDR1 MDHEN, CDR2 SYDVKM. Trimming pared 2 bases from V and 2 bases from J, leaving 13 bases between. This CDR3 is built from 15 residues. DNA of the CDR3: TGTGCCAGCAGTTTACGGGGCCGTAAACCCTACGAGCAGTACTTC. Amino acids: CASSLRGRKPYEQYF.

The rearrangement joins TRBV5-1 to TRBJ2-1; D is undetermined. CDR1 SGHRS and CDR2 YFSETQ come from the germline V gene. This CDR3 is 15 amino acids long. With 1 base removed from V and 0 bases from J, the gap between germline ends came to 8 bases. This CDR3 reads CASSLSPSSYNEQFF. The CDR3 coding sequence is TGCGCCAGCAGCTTGTCTCCGAGCTCCTACAATGAGCAGTTCTTC.

This clonotype has ten or more counts. This sequence joins TRBV7-9 and TRBJ2-3; 7 bases are shared with TRBD1. Germline V lookup: CDR1 SEHNR, CDR2 FQNEAQ (reference sequence). This CDR3 has 15 amino acids. J gave up 1 base and V 6 bases, and 7 bases lay outside the gene matches. The CDR3 loop reads CASSSSGTGTDTQYF. In DNA form, the CDR3 reads TGTGCCAGCAGTTCCTCCGGGACAGGCACAGATACGCAGTATTTT.

This clonotype was seen many times. The chain has TRBV20-1 and TRBJ2-5; 7 nucleotides line up with TRBD1. The CDR3 is 15 amino acids. Germline-derived CDR1 and CDR2 are DFQATT and SNEGSKA (reference sequence). After removal of 3 bases from V and 7 bases from J, the junction contained 14 bases not matched to a gene. CDR3 protein: CSASSGQGVRRTQYF. The DNA of the CDR3 is TGCAGTGCTAGTTCTGGCCAGGGGGTGCGGAGGACCCAGTACTTC.

The V call is TRBV5-1, the J call TRBJ2-7; D possibly corresponds to TRBD2 (6 bases). V lost 3 bases, J lost 6 bases, and 16 bases lay in between. The CDR3 has 14 amino acids. CDR1 is SGHRS and CDR2 is YFSETQ in the germline V gene. The CDR3 DNA reads TGCGCCAGCAGCTCCTCCAGACTAGGTAGCGAGCAGTACTTC. Translation gives CASSSSRLGSEQYF.

This clonotype was counted ten times or more. The chain combines TRBV6-2 or TRBV6-3 with TRBJ2-2, with 10 bases matching TRBD2. The length of the CDR3 is 16 residues. Unmatched junction bases numbered 9, after V lost 6 bases and J lost 5 bases. From germline, CDR1 is MNHEY and CDR2 SVGEGT. The CDR3, as DNA: TGTGCCAGCAGCTACGGACTAGCGGAATTAACCGGGGAGCTGTTTTTT. It specifies CASSYGLAELTGELFF.

The chain employs TRBV29-1 and TRBJ1-1, with TRBD1 identical over 7 bases. The length of the CDR3 is 12 residues. CDR1 is SQVTM, CDR2 ANQGSEA, per germline. The ends lost 7 bases at V and 4 bases at J; junction bases unmatched: 6. The CDR3 loop reads CSANSGGTEAFF. The CDR3 nucleotides are TGCAGCGCCAATTCAGGGGGCACTGAAGCTTTCTTT.

This clonotype has ten or more counts. The chain links TRBV11-2 to TRBJ2-5; no clear D. The CDR3 has 16 residues. CDR1 and CDR2 (germline): SGHAT, FQNNGV. The V and J ends lost 0 bases and 5 bases respectively, with 16 bases between them. CDR3 DNA sequence: TGTGCCAGCAGCTTAGACGGTTTGGGTGGTAGGGAGACCCAGTACTTC. The encoded protein is CASSLDGLGGRETQYF.

This clonotype was seen at least ten times. The chain couples TRBV11-2 to TRBJ1-2, with D perhaps TRBD1 (5 bases). Trimming removed 7 bases at V and 3 bases at J, with 12 bases between. The CDR3 extends over 13 amino acids. The germline V gene has CDR1 SGHAT and CDR2 FQNNGV. The CDR3 reads CASTRQSDYGYTF. The CDR3 nucleotides read TGTGCCAGCACCAGACAGTCTGACTATGGCTACACCTTC.

Many counts were recorded for this clonotype. This CDR3 reads CASSQSSGEAFF. CDR3 bases: TGTGCCAGCAGCCAAAGCTCAGGGGAGGCTTTCTTT. The chain is built from TRBV3-1 and TRBJ1-1; perhaps TRBD1 as D (6 bases). V shed 2 bases and J shed 11 bases, with 12 bases lying between them. Germline assignment: CDR1 LGHDT and CDR2 YNNKEL (reference sequence). The CDR3 is 12 residues long.

In this sample, this clonotype turned up a few times. This sequence joins TRBV7-9 and TRBJ1-3, with D hard to call. From germline, CDR1 is SEHNR and CDR2 FQNEAQ (reference sequence). V was pared by 2 bases and J by 4 bases, with 6 bases between. The CDR3 length is 13 residues. In nucleotides, the CDR3 is TGTGCCAGCAGCTTATCGGCGGGAAACACCATATATTTT. This sequence encodes CASSLSAGNTIYF.